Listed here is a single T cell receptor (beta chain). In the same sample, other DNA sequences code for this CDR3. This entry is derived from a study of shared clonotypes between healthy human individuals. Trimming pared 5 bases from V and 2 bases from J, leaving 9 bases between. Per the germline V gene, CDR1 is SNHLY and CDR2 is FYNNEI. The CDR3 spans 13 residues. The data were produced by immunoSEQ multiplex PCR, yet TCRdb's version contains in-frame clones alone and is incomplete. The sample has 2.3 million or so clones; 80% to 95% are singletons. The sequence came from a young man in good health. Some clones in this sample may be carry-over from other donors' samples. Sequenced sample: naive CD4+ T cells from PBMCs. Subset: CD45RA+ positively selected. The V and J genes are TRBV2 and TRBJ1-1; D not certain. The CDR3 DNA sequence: TGTGCCAGCAGTACGGGCCTCAACACTGAAGCTTTCTTT. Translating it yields CASSTGLNTEAFF.